This is a list of T cell receptor beta chains from one sample in a study of regulatory T cells in long-lasting Graves disease. Each CDR3 protein gets one entry after TCRdb re-called the multiplex PCR reads with MiXCR. The table includes around 450,000 distinct CDR3 sequences, around a fifth detected once. The source material was peripheral blood mononuclear cells (PBMCs), sampled when the disease was refractory, from a patient treated with antithyroid drugs. These TCRs come from a female donor with Graves disease. CDR3s include the opening cysteine and the closing phenylalanine or tryptophan. Size tells how often a clone was seen (once, few, many) or the class of an expanded clone, and some rows leave it out.

j_call: TRBJ2-5; clone_size: .; v_call: TRBV6-1; cdr3_aa: CASSISGTQETQYF
j_call: TRBJ2-6; clone_size: .; v_call: TRBV7-3; cdr3_aa: CASSLSGQVLSGANVLTF
j_call: TRBJ2-7; clone_size: many; v_call: TRBV7-2; cdr3_aa: CASSSYGGYYNMSYEQYF
j_call: TRBJ1-2; clone_size: few; v_call: TRBV19; cdr3_aa: CASSMRDRVNGYTF
j_call: TRBJ1-1; clone_size: few; v_call: TRBV6-1; cdr3_aa: CASSPGGWAFF
j_call: TRBJ2-5; clone_size: many; v_call: TRBV20-1; cdr3_aa: CSASPPVETQYF
j_call: TRBJ2-5; clone_size: few; v_call: TRBV3-1; cdr3_aa: CASSQGTPQETQYF
j_call: TRBJ2-2; clone_size: .; v_call: TRBV20-1; cdr3_aa: CSASYRGNTGELFF
j_call: TRBJ2-5; clone_size: many; v_call: TRBV7-9; cdr3_aa: CASCLSGAQETQYF
j_call: TRBJ1-2; clone_size: many; v_call: TRBV20-1; cdr3_aa: CSARATLATYGYTF
j_call: TRBJ1-1; clone_size: many; v_call: TRBV15; cdr3_aa: CATSSHGTGGTEAFF
j_call: TRBJ2-5; clone_size: many; v_call: TRBV19; cdr3_aa: CASSQNSGYQETQYF
j_call: TRBJ2-5; clone_size: .; v_call: TRBV19; cdr3_aa: CASSSHLLTDQETQYF
j_call: TRBJ1-1; clone_size: .; v_call: TRBV5-6; cdr3_aa: CASSLHGPRTDTEAFF
j_call: TRBJ1-2; clone_size: many; v_call: TRBV11-2; cdr3_aa: CASSHPQHGYTF
j_call: TRBJ2-3; clone_size: .; v_call: TRBV28; cdr3_aa: CASRGTSGELDTQYF
j_call: .; clone_size: .; v_call: TRBV28; cdr3_aa: CASSFPGTGSRETQYF
j_call: TRBJ1-2; clone_size: few; v_call: TRBV3-1; cdr3_aa: CASSQDLVRSYGYTF
j_call: .; clone_size: .; v_call: TRBV11-1; cdr3_aa: CASSLAAQGLDNEQFF
j_call: TRBJ1-5; clone_size: .; v_call: TRBV7-2; cdr3_aa: CASSLPLVGEGNQPQHF
j_call: TRBJ2-5; clone_size: .; v_call: TRBV5-1; cdr3_aa: CASRKGGKETQYF
j_call: TRBJ1-5; clone_size: .; v_call: TRBV19; cdr3_aa: CASSSQEGYGQDYSNQPQHF
j_call: TRBJ1-3; clone_size: .; v_call: TRBV24-1; cdr3_aa: CATSDRDASSGNTIYF
j_call: TRBJ1-2; clone_size: few; v_call: TRBV30; cdr3_aa: CAWSLGGGYTF
j_call: TRBJ2-7; clone_size: .; v_call: TRBV6-1; cdr3_aa: CASRDGNPYEQYF
j_call: TRBJ2-2; clone_size: many; v_call: TRBV28; cdr3_aa: CASSQRGTGELFF
j_call: TRBJ2-7; clone_size: many; v_call: TRBV7-2; cdr3_aa: CASSLDSGGVSEQYF
j_call: TRBJ2-2; clone_size: .; v_call: TRBV5-5; cdr3_aa: CASTFPTSGRGNTGELFF
j_call: TRBJ1-4; clone_size: .; v_call: TRBV13; cdr3_aa: CASRIGTTGGEKLFF
j_call: TRBJ1-1; clone_size: many; v_call: TRBV2; cdr3_aa: CACHRGPNTEAFF
j_call: TRBJ2-7; clone_size: .; v_call: TRBV7-2; cdr3_aa: CASSLVTTDYEQYF
j_call: TRBJ2-2; clone_size: few; v_call: TRBV6-2/TRBV6-3; cdr3_aa: CASSYTGDTGELFF
j_call: TRBJ1-1; clone_size: many; v_call: TRBV12-3/TRBV12-4; cdr3_aa: CASSFRGQGNTEAFF
j_call: TRBJ2-2; clone_size: .; v_call: TRBV2; cdr3_aa: CASKETEDTGELFF
j_call: TRBJ1-4; clone_size: .; v_call: TRBV19; cdr3_aa: CAIGGLDEKLFF
j_call: TRBJ2-5; clone_size: many; v_call: TRBV20-1; cdr3_aa: CSARDHAGAGETQYF
j_call: TRBJ2-1; clone_size: once; v_call: TRBV27; cdr3_aa: CASSQRKRGSGVYNEQFF
j_call: TRBJ1-6; clone_size: many; v_call: TRBV28; cdr3_aa: CASSLLRDPRGSYNSPLHF
j_call: TRBJ2-1; clone_size: .; v_call: TRBV18; cdr3_aa: CASSPTIEEQFF
j_call: TRBJ2-2; clone_size: once; v_call: TRBV28; cdr3_aa: CASGGAANTGELFF
j_call: TRBJ2-7; clone_size: many; v_call: TRBV2; cdr3_aa: CASTVGSMADEQYF
j_call: TRBJ2-2; clone_size: .; v_call: TRBV3-1; cdr3_aa: CASSQVGRANTGELFF
j_call: TRBJ2-5; clone_size: .; v_call: TRBV11-2; cdr3_aa: CASSQDVASGGAETQYF
j_call: TRBJ1-1; clone_size: many; v_call: TRBV7-9; cdr3_aa: CASSLVDTEAFF
j_call: TRBJ2-7; clone_size: few; v_call: TRBV11-2; cdr3_aa: CASSPTGGVTYEQYF
j_call: TRBJ2-2; clone_size: few; v_call: TRBV24-1; cdr3_aa: CATSDPGASGGPDTGELFF
j_call: TRBJ1-2; clone_size: many; v_call: TRBV12-5; cdr3_aa: CASGLGSVAGYTF
j_call: TRBJ2-5; clone_size: many; v_call: TRBV28; cdr3_aa: CASTKAGGRETQYF
j_call: TRBJ1-2; clone_size: few; v_call: TRBV29-1; cdr3_aa: CSVEEATAYAGYTF
j_call: TRBJ2-2; clone_size: .; v_call: TRBV27; cdr3_aa: CASSFAGRPSNTGELFF
j_call: TRBJ1-1; clone_size: many; v_call: TRBV3-1; cdr3_aa: CASSRGRMNTEAFF
j_call: TRBJ2-2; clone_size: many; v_call: TRBV5-1; cdr3_aa: CASSSPGLAGGGGDTGELFF
j_call: TRBJ1-3; clone_size: .; v_call: TRBV30; cdr3_aa: CAWTAISGNTIYF
j_call: TRBJ2-1; clone_size: few; v_call: TRBV28; cdr3_aa: CASSSAQGLRQFF
j_call: TRBJ2-7; clone_size: .; v_call: TRBV20-1; cdr3_aa: CSARDTWASGRGGSYEQYF
j_call: TRBJ1-4; clone_size: few; v_call: TRBV5-1; cdr3_aa: CASSLFGQGGSDEKLFF
j_call: TRBJ1-4; clone_size: many; v_call: TRBV28; cdr3_aa: CASKNDRDPATNEKLFF